The sequence of this T cell receptor beta chain was determined in a study of early T cells in non-severe SARS-CoV-2 infection (dated by TCRdb to about 2021). About the full investigation: Because TCR sequencing relied on bulk RNA taken from unsorted whole blood, pairing of alpha and beta chains was not possible.

Study-level results and caveats: VDJdb matching was skewed toward anti-spike CD8 responses, so virus-specific expansions were likely underestimated and private and CD4 specificities were missed.

In this sample, this clonotype turned up a few times. No cognate antigen has been identified for it. Per-base quality was not reported, and no clone a single base away is much larger than it. This was a case-control study nested in a cohort of healthcare workers in London, UK, who had nasopharyngeal swab PCR tests and blood samples taken every week. Healthcare workers were enrolled in the week of the UK lockdown, from 23 to 31 March 2020, and were followed every week for up to roughly 15 weeks. Spanning cysteine to phenylalanine, the CDR3 consists of 15 amino acids. The only DNA kept is the CDR3, 45 bases in frame from the first base. The trim is 1 base for V and 1 base for J, with a gap of 10 bases between the germline ends. Receptor amplification or capture employed 5' RACE. The reads were generated on a NextSeq 500. In the TCR library protocol, unique molecular identifiers were attached to individual cDNA molecules to correct for PCR bias and sequencing error. Both TCR alpha and beta chains were sequenced, and tight co-correlation was observed between alpha and beta sequence abundances in each sample. In the authors' own workflow: Decombinator V4 was used to annotate the V gene, J gene and CDR3 of the TCR sequences. Expanded TCRs were defined as changing significantly between any two time points under a Poisson model with p below 0.0001. TCR abundances were normalised to the total number of TCRs sequenced in each sample and reported as counts per million. MAIT TCRs were defined by TRAV1-2 paired with TRAJ12, TRAJ20 or TRAJ33, and iNKT TCRs by TRAV10 paired with TRAJ18. VDJdb, accessed on 1 November 2021, was searched for TCRs annotated for CMV, EBV and SARS-CoV-2, and TCRs annotated for more than one antigen were excluded. TCRdb itself trimmed the public reads at Q25 with fastp, ran MiXCR and retained productive beta chains. All rows with the same CDR3 protein become a single entry with the most common DNA and genes. Clone size and V and J calls follow TCRdb, not the original study. Recorded for this sample are some 41,000 distinct CDR3 sequences; 5% to 6.5% of them occurred a single time. The top ten clonotypes cover 25% to 30% of the sample.

This TCR came from an adult who was a healthcare worker with PCR-confirmed SARS-CoV-2 infection or an uninfected control (not recorded which). Recombination joined TRBV12-3 or TRBV12-4 with TRBJ2-5; TRBD2 is perhaps the D gene, given 6 matching bases. The sequenced material came from whole blood. The sequenced DNA: TGTGCCAGCAGTTTAGTTCCGGGAGCCCAAGAGACCCAGTACTTC. Its translation reads: CASSLVPGAQETQYF.